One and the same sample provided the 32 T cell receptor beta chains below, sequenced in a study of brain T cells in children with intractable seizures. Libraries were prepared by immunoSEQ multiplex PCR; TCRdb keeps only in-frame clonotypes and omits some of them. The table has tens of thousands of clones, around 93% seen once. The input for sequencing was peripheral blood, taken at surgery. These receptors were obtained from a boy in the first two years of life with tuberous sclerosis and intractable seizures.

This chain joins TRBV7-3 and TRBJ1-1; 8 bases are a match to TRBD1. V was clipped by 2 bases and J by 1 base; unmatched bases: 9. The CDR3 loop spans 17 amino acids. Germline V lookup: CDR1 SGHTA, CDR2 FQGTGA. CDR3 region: CASSLSTYGTGNTEAFF. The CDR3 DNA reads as TGTGCCAGCAGCTTATCGACATATGGGACAGGGAACACTGAAGCTTTCTTT. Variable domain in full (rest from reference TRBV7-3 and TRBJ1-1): GAGVSQTPSNKVTEKGKYVELRCDPISGHTALYWYRQSLGQGPEFLIYFQGTGAADDSGLPNDRFFAVRPEGSVSTLKIQRTERGDSAVYLCASSLSTYGTGNTEAFFGQGTRLTVV.

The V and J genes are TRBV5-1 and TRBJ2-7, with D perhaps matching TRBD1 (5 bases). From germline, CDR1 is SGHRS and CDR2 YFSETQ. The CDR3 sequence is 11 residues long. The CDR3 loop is CTKGIKYEQYF. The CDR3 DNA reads TGCACCAAGGGGATTAAGTACGAGCAGTACTTC.

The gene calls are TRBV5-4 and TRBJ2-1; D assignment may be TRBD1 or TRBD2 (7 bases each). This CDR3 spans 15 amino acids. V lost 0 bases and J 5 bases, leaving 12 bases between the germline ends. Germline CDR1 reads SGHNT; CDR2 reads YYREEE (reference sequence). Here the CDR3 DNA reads TGTGCCAGCAGCTTGGACGGGGGGACAGACAATGAGCAGTTCTTC. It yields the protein CASSLDGGTDNEQFF. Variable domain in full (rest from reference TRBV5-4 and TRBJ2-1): ETGVTQSPTHLIKTRGQQVTLRCSSQSGHNTVSWYQQALGQGPQFIFQYYREEENGRGNFPPRFSGLQFPNYSSELNVNALELDDSALYLCASSLDGGTDNEQFFGPGTRLTVL.

CDR3 residues: CATSGEGFGGNTEAFF. The CDR3 nucleotides are TGCGCCACCTCCGGGGAAGGGTTTGGGGGGAACACTGAAGCTTTCTTT. The chain joins TRBV5-1 to TRBJ1-1; D might be TRBD1 (5 bases). Trimming removed 9 bases at V and 1 base at J, with 22 bases between. The CDR3 consists of 16 residues. Germline V gene lookup returns CDR1 SGHRS and CDR2 YFSETQ.

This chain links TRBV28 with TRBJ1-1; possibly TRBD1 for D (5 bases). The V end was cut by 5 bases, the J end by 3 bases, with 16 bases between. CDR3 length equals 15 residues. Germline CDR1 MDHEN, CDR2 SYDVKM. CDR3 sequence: CASSHLRVGDTEAFF. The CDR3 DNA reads TGTGCCAGCAGTCATCTCCGGGTAGGGGACACTGAAGCTTTCTTT.

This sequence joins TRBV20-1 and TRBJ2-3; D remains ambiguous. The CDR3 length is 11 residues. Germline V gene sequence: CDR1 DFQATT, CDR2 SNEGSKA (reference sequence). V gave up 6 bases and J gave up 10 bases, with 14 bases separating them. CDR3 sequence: CSAEYREAQYF. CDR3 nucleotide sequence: TGCAGTGCCGAATACCGTGAAGCGCAGTATTTT.

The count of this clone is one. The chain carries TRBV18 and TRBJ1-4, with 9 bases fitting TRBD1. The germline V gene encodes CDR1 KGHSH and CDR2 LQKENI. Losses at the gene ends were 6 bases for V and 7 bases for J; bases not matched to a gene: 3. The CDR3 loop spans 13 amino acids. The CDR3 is CASSPGQGEKLFF. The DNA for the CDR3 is TGTGCCAGCTCTCCGGGACAGGGTGAAAAACTGTTTTTT.

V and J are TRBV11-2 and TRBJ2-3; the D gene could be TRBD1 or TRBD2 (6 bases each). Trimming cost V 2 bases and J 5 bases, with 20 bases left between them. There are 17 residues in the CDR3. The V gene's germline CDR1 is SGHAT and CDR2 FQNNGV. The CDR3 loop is CASSLRGVTLGKDTQYF. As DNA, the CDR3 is TGTGCCAGCAGCTTAAGGGGGGTGACGCTAGGGAAAGATACGCAGTATTTT.

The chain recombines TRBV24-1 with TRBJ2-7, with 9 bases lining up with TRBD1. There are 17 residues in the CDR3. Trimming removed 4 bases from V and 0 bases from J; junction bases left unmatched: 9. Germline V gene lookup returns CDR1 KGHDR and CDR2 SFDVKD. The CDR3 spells CATSECLLTGGSYEQYF. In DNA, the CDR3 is TGTGCCACCAGTGAATGCCTCCTGACAGGGGGCTCCTACGAGCAGTACTTC.

This chain's CDR3 is CASSATGQGNYGYTF. The CDR3 DNA follows: TGTGCCAGCAGCGCCACCGGACAGGGGAACTATGGCTACACCTTC. The V and J genes are TRBV9 and TRBJ1-2; 9 bases agree with TRBD1. The CDR3 totals 15 residues. Looked up from germline, CDR1 is SGDLS and CDR2 is YYNGEE. Germline trimming cut 3 bases from V and 2 bases from J; bases unmatched to any gene: 5.

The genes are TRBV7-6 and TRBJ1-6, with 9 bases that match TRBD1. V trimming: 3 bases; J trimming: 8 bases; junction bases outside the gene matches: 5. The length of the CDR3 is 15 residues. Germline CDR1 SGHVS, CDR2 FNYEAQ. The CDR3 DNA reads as TGTGCCAGCAGCTTCAGGACAGGGGCTGATTCACCCCTCCACTTT. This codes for CASSFRTGADSPLHF.

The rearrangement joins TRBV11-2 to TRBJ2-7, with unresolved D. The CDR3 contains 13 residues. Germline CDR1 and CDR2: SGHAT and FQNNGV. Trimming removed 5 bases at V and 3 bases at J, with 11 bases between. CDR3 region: CASSGPLDYEQYF. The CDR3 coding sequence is TGTGCCAGCAGCGGGCCCCTAGACTACGAGCAGTACTTC.

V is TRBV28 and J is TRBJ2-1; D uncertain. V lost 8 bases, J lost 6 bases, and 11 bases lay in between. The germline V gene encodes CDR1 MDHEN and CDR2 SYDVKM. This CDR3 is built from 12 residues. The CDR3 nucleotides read TGTGCCAGCGGTCCCGTGAGCAATGAGCAGTTCTTC. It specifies CASGPVSNEQFF.

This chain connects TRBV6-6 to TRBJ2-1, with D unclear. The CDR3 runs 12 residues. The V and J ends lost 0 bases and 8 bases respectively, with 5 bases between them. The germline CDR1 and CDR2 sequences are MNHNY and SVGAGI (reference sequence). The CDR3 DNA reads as TGTGCCAGCAGTTACTCGATGTATGAGCAGTTCTTC. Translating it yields CASSYSMYEQFF.

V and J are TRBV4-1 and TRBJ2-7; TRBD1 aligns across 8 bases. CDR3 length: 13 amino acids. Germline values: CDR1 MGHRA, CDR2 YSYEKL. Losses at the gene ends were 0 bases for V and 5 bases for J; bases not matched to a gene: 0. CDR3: CASSQDRGHEQYF. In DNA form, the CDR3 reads TGCGCCAGCAGCCAAGACAGGGGGCACGAGCAGTACTTC.

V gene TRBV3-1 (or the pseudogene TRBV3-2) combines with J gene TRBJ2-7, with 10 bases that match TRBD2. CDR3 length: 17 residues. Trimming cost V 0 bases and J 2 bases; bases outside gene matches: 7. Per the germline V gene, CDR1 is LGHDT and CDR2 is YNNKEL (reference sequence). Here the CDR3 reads CASSQDLRTSGPYEQYF. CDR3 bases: TGTGCCAGCAGCCAAGATCTTAGGACTAGCGGCCCCTACGAGCAGTACTTC.

The CDR3 loop is CATSREARGNLYEQYF. In nucleotides, the CDR3 is TGTGCCACCAGCAGAGAAGCAAGAGGGAACCTATACGAGCAGTACTTC. V is TRBV15 and J is TRBJ2-7; a weak D match, TRBD2 (5 bases). V was pared by 0 bases and J by 4 bases, with 16 bases between. This CDR3 has 16 amino acids. Per the germline V gene, CDR1 is LNHNV and CDR2 is YYDKDF (reference sequence).

The CDR3 region is CASSYTPGRAEQFF. The CDR3 nucleotides are TGTGCCAGCAGCTATACCCCCGGGAGGGCGGAGCAGTTCTTC. The rearrangement links TRBV27 to TRBJ2-1; TRBD2 agrees at 8 bases. CDR3 length equals 14 residues. J lost 10 bases, V lost 6 bases, and 11 bases had no gene match. Looked up from germline, CDR1 is MNHEY and CDR2 is SMNVEV (reference sequence).

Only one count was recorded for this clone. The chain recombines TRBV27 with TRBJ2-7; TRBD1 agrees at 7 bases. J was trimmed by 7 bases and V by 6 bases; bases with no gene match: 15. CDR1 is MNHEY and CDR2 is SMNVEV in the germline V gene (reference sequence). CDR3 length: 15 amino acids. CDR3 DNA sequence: TGTGCCAGCAGACCTTCTCCGCGACAGGGAACGGAGCAGTACTTC. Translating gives CASRPSPRQGTEQYF.

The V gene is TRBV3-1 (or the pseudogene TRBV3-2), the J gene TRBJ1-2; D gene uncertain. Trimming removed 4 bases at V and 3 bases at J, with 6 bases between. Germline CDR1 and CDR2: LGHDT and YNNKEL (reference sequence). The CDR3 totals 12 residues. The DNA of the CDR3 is TGTGCCAGCAGCCTAAATGACTATGGCTACACCTTC. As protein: CASSLNDYGYTF.

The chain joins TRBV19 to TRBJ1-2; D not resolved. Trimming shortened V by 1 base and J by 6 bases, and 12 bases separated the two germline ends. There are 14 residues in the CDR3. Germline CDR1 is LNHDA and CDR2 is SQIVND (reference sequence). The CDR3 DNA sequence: TGTGCCAGTAGTATAGTTGACCAGCGGAATGGCTACACCTTC. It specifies CASSIVDQRNGYTF. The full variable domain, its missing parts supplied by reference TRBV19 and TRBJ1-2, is DGGITQSPKYLFRKEGQNVTLSCEQNLNHDAMYWYRQDPGQGLRLIYYSQIVNDFQKGDIAEGYSVSREKKESFPLTVTSAQKNPTAFYLCASSIVDQRNGYTFGSGTRLTVV.

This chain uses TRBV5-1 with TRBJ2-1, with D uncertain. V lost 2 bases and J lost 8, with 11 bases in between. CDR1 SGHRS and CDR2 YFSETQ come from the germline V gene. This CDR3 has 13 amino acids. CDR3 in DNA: TGCGCCAGCAGCTTCGGTGTCGGCGATGAGCAGTTCTTC. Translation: CASSFGVGDEQFF. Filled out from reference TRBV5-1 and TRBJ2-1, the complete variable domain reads KAGVTQTPRYLIKTRGQQVTLSCSPISGHRSVSWYQQTPGQGLQFLFEYFSETQRNKGNFPGRFSGRQFSNSRSEMNVSTLELGDSALYLCASSFGVGDEQFFGPGTRLTVL.

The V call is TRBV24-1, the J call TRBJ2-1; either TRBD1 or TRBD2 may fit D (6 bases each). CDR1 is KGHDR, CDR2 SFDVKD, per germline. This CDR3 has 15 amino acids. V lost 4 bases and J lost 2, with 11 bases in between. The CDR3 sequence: CATSEGGTTYNEQFF. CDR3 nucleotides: TGTGCCACCAGTGAAGGGGGGACCACCTACAATGAGCAGTTCTTC.

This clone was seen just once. CDR3: CASSLAGTGGEQYF. DNA for the CDR3: TGTGCCAGCAGCTTAGCGGGGACAGGGGGCGAGCAGTACTTC. The V and J genes are TRBV7-9 and TRBJ2-7; 11 positions match TRBD1. J gave up 6 bases and V 0 bases, and 1 base lay outside the gene matches. In germline, CDR1 is SEHNR, CDR2 FQNEAQ (reference sequence). The CDR3 spans 14 residues.

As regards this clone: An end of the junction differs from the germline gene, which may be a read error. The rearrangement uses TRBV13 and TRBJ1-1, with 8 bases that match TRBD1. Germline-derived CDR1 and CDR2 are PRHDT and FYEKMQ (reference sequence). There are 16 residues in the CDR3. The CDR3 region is CASTLQGDLGDTEAFF. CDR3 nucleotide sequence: TGTGCCAGCACCTTACAGGGGGACTTAGGGGACACTGAAGCTTTCTTT.

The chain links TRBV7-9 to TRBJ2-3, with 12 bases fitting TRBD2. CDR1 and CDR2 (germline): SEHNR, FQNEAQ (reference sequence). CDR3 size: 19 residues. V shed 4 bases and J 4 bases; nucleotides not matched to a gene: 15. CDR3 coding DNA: TGTGCCAGCAGCTACCGACTAGCGGGAGTACGTCCGGCACCAGATACGCAGTATTTT. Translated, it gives CASSYRLAGVRPAPDTQYF. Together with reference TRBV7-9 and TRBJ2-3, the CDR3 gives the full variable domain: DTGVSQNPRHKITKRGQNVTFRCDPISEHNRLYWYRQTLGQGPEFLTYFQNEAQLEKSRLLSDRFSAERPKGSFSTLEIQRTEQGDSAMYLCASSYRLAGVRPAPDTQYFGPGTRLTVL.

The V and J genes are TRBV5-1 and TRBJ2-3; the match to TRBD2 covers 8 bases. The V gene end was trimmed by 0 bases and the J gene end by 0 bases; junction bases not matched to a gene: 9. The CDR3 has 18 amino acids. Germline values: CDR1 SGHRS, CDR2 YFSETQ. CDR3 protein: CASSLALAGTTSTDTQYF. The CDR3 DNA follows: TGCGCCAGCAGCTTGGCCCTAGCGGGCACTACTAGCACAGATACGCAGTATTTT. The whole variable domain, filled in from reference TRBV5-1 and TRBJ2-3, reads KAGVTQTPRYLIKTRGQQVTLSCSPISGHRSVSWYQQTPGQGLQFLFEYFSETQRNKGNFPGRFSGRQFSNSRSEMNVSTLELGDSALYLCASSLALAGTTSTDTQYFGPGTRLTVL.

The CDR3 reads CASSFGGLGDGYTF. CDR3 in DNA: TGTGCCAGCAGCTTCGGAGGGTTGGGGGATGGCTACACCTTC. The rearrangement links TRBV7-3 to TRBJ1-2; D may be TRBD1 (5 bases). CDR3 length equals 14 residues. V gave up 3 bases and J gave up 6 bases, with 14 bases separating them. Germline V gene data show CDR1 as SGHTA and CDR2 as FQGTGA.

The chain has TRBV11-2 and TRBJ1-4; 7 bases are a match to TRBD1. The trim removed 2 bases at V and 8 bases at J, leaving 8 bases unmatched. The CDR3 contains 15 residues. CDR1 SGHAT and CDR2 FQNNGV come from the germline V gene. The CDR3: CASSLFGQVDEKLFF. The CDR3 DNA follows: TGTGCCAGCAGCTTATTTGGACAGGTAGACGAAAAACTGTTTTTT. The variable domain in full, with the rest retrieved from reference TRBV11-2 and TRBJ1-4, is EAGVAQSPRYKIIEKRQSVAFWCNPISGHATLYWYQQILGQGPKLLIQFQNNGVVDDSQLPKDRFSAERLKGVDSTLKIQPAKLEDSAVYLCASSLFGQVDEKLFFGSGTQLSVL.

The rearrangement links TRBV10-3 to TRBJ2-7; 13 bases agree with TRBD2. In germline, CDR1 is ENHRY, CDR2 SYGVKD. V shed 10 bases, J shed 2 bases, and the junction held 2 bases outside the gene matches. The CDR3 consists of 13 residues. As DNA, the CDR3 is TGTGCCACCGGGACTAGCGGGACCTACGAGCAGTACTTC. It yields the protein CATGTSGTYEQYF.

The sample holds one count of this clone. This CDR3 reads CASSSWPGYGYTF. The CDR3 DNA reads as TGTGCCAGCAGTTCCTGGCCCGGCTATGGCTACACCTTC. The V call is TRBV12-3 or TRBV12-4, the J call TRBJ1-2; D is unclear. This CDR3 spans 13 amino acids. Trimming removed 4 bases from V and 4 bases from J, with 10 bases in between.

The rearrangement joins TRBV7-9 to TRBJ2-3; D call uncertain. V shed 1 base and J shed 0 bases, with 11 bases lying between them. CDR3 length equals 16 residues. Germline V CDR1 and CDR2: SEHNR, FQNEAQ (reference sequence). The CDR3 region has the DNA TGTGCCAGCAGCTTAGTTTCTACACCTAGCACAGATACGCAGTATTTT. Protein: CASSLVSTPSTDTQYF.